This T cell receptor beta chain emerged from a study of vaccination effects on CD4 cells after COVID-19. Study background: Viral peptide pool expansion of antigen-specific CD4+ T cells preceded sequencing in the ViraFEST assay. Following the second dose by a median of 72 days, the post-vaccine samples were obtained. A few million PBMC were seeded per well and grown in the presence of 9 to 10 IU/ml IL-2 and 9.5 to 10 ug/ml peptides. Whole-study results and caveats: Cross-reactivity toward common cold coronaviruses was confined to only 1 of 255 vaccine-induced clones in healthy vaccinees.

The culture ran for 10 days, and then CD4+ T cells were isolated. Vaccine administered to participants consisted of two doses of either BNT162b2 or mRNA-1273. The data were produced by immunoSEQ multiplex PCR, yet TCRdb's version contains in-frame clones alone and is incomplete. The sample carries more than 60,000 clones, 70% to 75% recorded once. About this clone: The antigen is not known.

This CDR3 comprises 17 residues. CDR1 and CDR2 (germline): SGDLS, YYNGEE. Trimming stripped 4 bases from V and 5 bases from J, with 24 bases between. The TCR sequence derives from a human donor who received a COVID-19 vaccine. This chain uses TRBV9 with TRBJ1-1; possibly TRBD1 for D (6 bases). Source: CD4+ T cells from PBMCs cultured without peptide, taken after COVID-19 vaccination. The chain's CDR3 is CASSSSPPGVQGTEAFF. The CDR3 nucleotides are TGTGCCAGCAGCTCATCTCCCCCAGGCGTACAGGGTACTGAAGCTTTCTTT.